These 3 T cell receptor beta chains were sequenced from one sample in a study of T cells in Graves' hyperthyroidism and ophthalmopathy. There were TCR beta CDR3 regions amplified from RNA transcripts. First-round RT-PCR targeting the TCR CDR3 was performed with the HTBI primer set. TCRdb used MiXCR to reprocess the multiplex PCR reads, holding one entry per CDR3 protein. In the table there are about 570,000 distinct CDR3 sequences, approximately 44% of which are singletons. The specimen sequenced was peripheral blood or thyroid tissue (not recorded which). The receptor set was obtained from an adult woman with Graves' disease, either hyperthyroidism or ophthalmopathy (not recorded which).

V and J are TRBV9 and TRBJ2-5; 7 nucleotides line up with TRBD1. V shed 0 bases and J 5 bases; nucleotides not matched to a gene: 7. The CDR3 has 15 amino acids. Germline V CDR1 and CDR2: SGDLS, YYNGEE. The DNA for the CDR3 is TGTGCCAGCAGCGTAGCTTCGACAGGGTGGGAGACCCAGTACTTC. Translating gives CASSVASTGWETQYF.

The chain recombines TRBV25-1 with TRBJ1-1; 7 bases are shared with TRBD1. Germline V CDR1 and CDR2: MGHDK, SYGVNS. There are 12 residues in the CDR3. CDR3 region: CASDRAGTEAFF. CDR3 DNA sequence: TGTGCTTCAGACAGGGCTGGGACTGAAGCTTTCTTT.

This clonotype was recorded at least ten times. This chain joins TRBV7-9 and TRBJ2-7; TRBD2 agrees at 11 bases. From germline, CDR1 is SEHNR and CDR2 FQNEAQ (reference sequence). This CDR3 spans 16 amino acids. With V trimmed by 5 bases and J by 3 bases, 9 bases remained unmatched. The CDR3 bases are TGTGCCAGCAGCCCAAGGGGGACTAGCGGTTTCTACGAGCAGTACTTC. This sequence encodes CASSPRGTSGFYEQYF. The full variable domain, its missing parts supplied by reference TRBV7-9 and TRBJ2-7, is DTGVSQNPRHKITKRGQNVTFRCDPISEHNRLYWYRQTLGQGPEFLTYFQNEAQLEKSRLLSDRFSAERPKGSFSTLEIQRTEQGDSAMYLCASSPRGTSGFYEQYFGPGTRLTVT.